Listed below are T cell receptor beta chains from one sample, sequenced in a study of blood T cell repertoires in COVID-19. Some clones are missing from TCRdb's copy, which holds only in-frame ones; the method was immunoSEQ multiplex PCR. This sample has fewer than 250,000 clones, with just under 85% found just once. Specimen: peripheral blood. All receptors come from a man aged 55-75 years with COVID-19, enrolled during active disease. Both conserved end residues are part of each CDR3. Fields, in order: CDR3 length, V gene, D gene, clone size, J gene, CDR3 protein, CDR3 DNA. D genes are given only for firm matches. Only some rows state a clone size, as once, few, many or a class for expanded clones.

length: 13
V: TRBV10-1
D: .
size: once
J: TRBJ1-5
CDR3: CASSLSGNQPQHF
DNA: TGCGCCAGCTCCCTCTCGGGCAATCAGCCCCAGCATTTT

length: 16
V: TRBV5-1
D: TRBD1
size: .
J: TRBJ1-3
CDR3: CASSHDRAVSGNTIYF
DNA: TGCGCCAGCAGCCATGACAGGGCCGTCTCTGGAAACACCATATATTTT

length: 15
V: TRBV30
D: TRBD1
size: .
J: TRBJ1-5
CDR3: CAWSMGQGNLQPQHF
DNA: TGTGCCTGGAGTATGGGACAGGGGAATCTTCAGCCCCAGCATTTT

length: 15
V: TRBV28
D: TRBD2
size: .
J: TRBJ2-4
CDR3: CASSRGGARGDIQYF
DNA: TGTGCCAGCAGTCGGGGCGGGGCCCGGGGGGACATTCAGTACTTC

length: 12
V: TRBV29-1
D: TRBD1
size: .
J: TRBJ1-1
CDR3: CSVASGTGEAFF
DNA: TGCAGCGTCGCATCCGGGACAGGTGAAGCTTTCTTT

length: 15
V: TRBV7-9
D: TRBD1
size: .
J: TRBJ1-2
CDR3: CASSRGTGGFYGYTF
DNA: TGTGCCAGCAGCCGCGGGACAGGGGGCTTCTATGGCTACACCTTC

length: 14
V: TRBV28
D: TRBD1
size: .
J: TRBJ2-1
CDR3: CASSSTGKGDEQFF
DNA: TGTGCCAGCAGCTCGACAGGGAAGGGGGATGAGCAGTTCTTC

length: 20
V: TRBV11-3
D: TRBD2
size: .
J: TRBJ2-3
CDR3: CASSLDRWLAEGVGTDTQYF
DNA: TGTGCCAGCAGCTTAGATCGTTGGCTAGCGGAGGGAGTGGGCACAGATACGCAGTATTTT

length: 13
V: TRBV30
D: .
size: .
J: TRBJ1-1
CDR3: CAFRGNVGTEAFF
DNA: TGTGCCTTTCGGGGTAATGTCGGCACTGAAGCTTTCTTT

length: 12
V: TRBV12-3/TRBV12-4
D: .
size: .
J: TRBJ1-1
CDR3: CASSFTGTEAFF
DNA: TGTGCCAGCAGTTTCACAGGGACTGAAGCTTTCTTT

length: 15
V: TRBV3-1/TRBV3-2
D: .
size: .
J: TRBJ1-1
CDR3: CASSHSGSGNTEAFF
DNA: TGTGCCAGCTCACACAGCGGTTCGGGGAACACTGAAGCTTTCTTT

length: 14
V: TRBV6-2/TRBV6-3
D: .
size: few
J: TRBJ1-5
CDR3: CASSLGGRNQPQHF
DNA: TGTGCCAGCAGTTTGGGGGGGCGGAATCAGCCCCAGCATTTT

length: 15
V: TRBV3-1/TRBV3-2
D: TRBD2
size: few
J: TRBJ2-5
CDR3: CASSQASGRGETQYF
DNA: TGTGCCAGCAGCCAAGCTAGCGGGAGGGGGGAGACCCAGTACTTC

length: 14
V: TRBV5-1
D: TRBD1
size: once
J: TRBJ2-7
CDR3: CASSHGQGAYEQYF
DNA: TGCGCCAGCAGCCATGGACAGGGGGCCTACGAGCAGTACTTC

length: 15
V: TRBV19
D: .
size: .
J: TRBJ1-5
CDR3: CASSSRTRFNQPQHF
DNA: TGTGCCAGTAGTTCTAGGACACGGTTCAATCAGCCCCAGCATTTT

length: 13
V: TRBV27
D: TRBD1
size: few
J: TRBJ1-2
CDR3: CASSFRQGNGYTF
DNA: TGTGCCAGCAGTTTTAGACAGGGAAATGGCTACACCTTC

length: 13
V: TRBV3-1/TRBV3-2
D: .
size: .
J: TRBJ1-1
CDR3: CASSQLPRALAFF
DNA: TGTGCCAGCAGCCAGCTTCCCAGGGCTCTGGCTTTCTTT

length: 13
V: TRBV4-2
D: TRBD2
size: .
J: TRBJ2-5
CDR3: CASSPTSVETQYF
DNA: TGTGCCAGCAGCCCTACTAGCGTAGAGACCCAGTACTTC

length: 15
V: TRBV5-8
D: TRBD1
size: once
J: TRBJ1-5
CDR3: CASSVGTVSNQPQHF
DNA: TGTGCCAGCAGCGTGGGGACAGTTAGCAATCAGCCCCAGCATTTT

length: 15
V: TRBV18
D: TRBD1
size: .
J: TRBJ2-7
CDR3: CASSPPGQGIHEQYF
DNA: TGTGCCAGCTCACCACCCGGACAGGGTATCCACGAGCAGTACTTC

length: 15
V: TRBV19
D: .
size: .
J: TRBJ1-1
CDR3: CASSRLDAGNPEAFF
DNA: TGTGCCAGTAGCCGTCTTGATGCGGGAAACCCTGAAGCTTTCTTT

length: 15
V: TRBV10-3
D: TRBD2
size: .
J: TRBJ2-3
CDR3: CAISALTSGRNTQYF
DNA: TGTGCCATCAGTGCCCTGACTAGCGGGAGAAATACGCAGTATTTT

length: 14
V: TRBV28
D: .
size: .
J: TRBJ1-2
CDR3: CASSEGLAAYGYTF
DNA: TGTGCCAGCAGTGAGGGCCTTGCGGCCTATGGCTACACCTTC

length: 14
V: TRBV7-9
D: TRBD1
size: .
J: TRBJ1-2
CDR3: CASSSVVTGVGYTF
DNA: TGTGCCAGCAGCTCCGTGGTGACAGGGGTCGGCTACACCTTC

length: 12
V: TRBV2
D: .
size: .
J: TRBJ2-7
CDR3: CASSIPGYEQYF
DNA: TGTGCCAGCAGTATCCCCGGCTACGAGCAGTACTTC

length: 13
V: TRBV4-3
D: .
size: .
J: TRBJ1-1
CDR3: CASSQAQITEAFF
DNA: TGCGCCAGCAGCCAAGCCCAGATCACTGAAGCTTTCTTT

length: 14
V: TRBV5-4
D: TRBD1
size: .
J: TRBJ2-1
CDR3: CASHRDRAYNEQFF
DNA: TGTGCCAGTCACCGGGACAGGGCTTACAATGAGCAGTTCTTC

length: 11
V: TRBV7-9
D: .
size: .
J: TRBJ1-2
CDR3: CVGEVGYGYTF
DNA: TGTGTGGGAGAGGTGGGCTATGGCTACACCTTC

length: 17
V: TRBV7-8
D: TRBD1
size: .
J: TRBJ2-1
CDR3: CASSLGRGQSSYNEQFF
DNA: TGTGCCAGCAGCTTAGGCAGGGGACAGAGCTCCTACAATGAGCAGTTCTTC

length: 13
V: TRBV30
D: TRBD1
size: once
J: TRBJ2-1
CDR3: CACHRGSNNEQFF
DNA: TGTGCCTGTCACAGGGGGTCCAACAATGAGCAGTTCTTC

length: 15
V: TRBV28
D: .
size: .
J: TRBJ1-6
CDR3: CASSLGGLSGSPLHF
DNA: TGTGCCAGCAGTTTAGGCGGCCTGAGCGGTTCACCCCTCCACTTT

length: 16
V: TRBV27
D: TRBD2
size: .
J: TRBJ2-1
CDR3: CASSLQSGRASNEQFF
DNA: TGTGCCAGCAGTCTCCAAAGCGGGAGGGCCTCCAATGAGCAGTTCTTC

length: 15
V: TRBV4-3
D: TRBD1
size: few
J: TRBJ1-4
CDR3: CASSQDSGTGEKLFF
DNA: TGCGCCAGCAGCCAAGATTCCGGGACAGGGGAAAAACTGTTTTTT

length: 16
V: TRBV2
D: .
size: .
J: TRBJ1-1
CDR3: CASNKGAFTENTEAFF
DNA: TGTGCCAGCAACAAAGGGGCCTTTACTGAGAACACTGAAGCTTTCTTT

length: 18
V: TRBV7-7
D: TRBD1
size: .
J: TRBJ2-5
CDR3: CASSLRDRGRRGQETQYF
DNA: TGTGCCAGCAGCCTCCGGGACAGGGGGCGTCGGGGCCAAGAGACCCAGTACTTC

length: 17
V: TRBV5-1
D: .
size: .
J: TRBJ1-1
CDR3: CASSLATGIVTNTEAFF
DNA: TGCGCCAGCAGCTTGGCCACAGGGATTGTTACGAACACTGAAGCTTTCTTT

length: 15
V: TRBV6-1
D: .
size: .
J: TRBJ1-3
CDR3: CASSERAGTGNTIYF
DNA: TGTGCCAGCAGTGAAAGGGCAGGGACAGGAAACACCATATATTTT

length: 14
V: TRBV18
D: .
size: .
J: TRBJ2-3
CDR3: CASSPLLSTDTQYF
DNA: TGTGCCAGCTCACCACTGCTAAGCACAGATACGCAGTATTTT

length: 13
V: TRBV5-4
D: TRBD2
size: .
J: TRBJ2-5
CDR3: CASSAGLQETQYF
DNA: TGTGCCAGCAGCGCGGGACTACAAGAGACCCAGTACTTC

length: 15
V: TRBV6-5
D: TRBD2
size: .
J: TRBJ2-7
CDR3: CASSYSASGTYEQYF
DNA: TGTGCCAGCAGTTACTCCGCTAGCGGGACCTACGAGCAGTACTTC

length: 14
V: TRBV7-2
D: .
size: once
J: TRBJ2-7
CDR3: CASSFRTTGAEQYF
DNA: TGTGCCAGCAGCTTTCGAACGACAGGTGCCGAGCAGTACTTC

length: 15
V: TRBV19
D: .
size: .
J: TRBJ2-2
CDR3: CASSFSGGNTGELFF
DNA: TGTGCCAGTAGTTTTTCCGGGGGGAACACCGGGGAGCTGTTTTTT

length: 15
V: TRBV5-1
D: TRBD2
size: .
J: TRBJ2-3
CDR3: CASSFERERTDTQYF
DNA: TGCGCCAGCAGCTTCGAGCGGGAAAGGACAGATACGCAGTATTTT

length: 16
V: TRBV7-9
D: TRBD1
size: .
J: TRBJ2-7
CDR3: CASSSQPWTGAYEQYF
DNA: TGTGCCAGCAGCTCCCAACCGTGGACAGGGGCCTACGAGCAGTACTTC

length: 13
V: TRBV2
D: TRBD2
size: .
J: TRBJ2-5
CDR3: CASGTSGEVAQYF
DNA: TGTGCCAGCGGGACTAGCGGGGAAGTGGCCCAGTACTTC

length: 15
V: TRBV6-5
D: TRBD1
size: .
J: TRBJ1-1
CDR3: CASTRGGQTNTEAFF
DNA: TGTGCCAGCACCCGGGGGGGACAGACGAACACTGAAGCTTTCTTT

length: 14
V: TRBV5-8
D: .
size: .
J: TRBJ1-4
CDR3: CASRRVSGNEKLFF
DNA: TGTGCCAGCAGACGGGTGAGCGGGAATGAAAAACTGTTTTTT

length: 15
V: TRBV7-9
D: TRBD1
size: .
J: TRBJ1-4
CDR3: CASSLDRGTNEKLFF
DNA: TGTGCCAGCAGCTTAGACAGGGGAACTAATGAAAAACTGTTTTTT

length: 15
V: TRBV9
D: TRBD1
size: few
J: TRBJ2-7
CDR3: CASSRQGASSYEQYF
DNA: TGTGCCAGCAGCCGACAGGGGGCAAGCTCCTACGAGCAGTACTTC

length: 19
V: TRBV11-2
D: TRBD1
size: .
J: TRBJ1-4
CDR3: CASSNHRGLGLATNEKLFF
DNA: TGTGCCAGCAGCAACCACAGGGGCCTGGGCCTTGCAACTAATGAAAAACTGTTTTTT

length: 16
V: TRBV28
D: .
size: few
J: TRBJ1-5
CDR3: CASSPLQGSRNQPQHF
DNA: TGTGCCAGCAGTCCATTACAGGGATCTCGTAATCAGCCCCAGCATTTT

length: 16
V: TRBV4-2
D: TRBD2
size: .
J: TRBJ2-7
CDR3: CASSQAELAGGGEQYF
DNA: TGTGCCAGCAGCCAAGCCGAACTAGCGGGAGGGGGCGAGCAGTACTTC

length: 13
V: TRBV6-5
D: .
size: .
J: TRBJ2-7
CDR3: CASRGDLRYEQYF
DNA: TGTGCCAGCAGAGGGGACTTACGCTACGAGCAGTACTTC

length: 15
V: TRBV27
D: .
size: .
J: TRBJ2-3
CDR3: CASSPTDSFTDTQYF
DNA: TGTGCCAGCAGTCCTACGGACAGTTTCACAGATACGCAGTATTTT

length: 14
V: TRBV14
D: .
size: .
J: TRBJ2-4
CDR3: CASSQAGHKNIQYF
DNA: TGTGCCAGCAGCCAAGCGGGACACAAAAACATTCAGTACTTC

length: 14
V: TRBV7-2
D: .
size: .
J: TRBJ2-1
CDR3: CASSLARAGKLQFF
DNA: TGTGCCAGCAGCTTAGCGCGGGCAGGAAAGTTGCAGTTCTTC

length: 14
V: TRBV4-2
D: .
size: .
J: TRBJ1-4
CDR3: CASSPGAINEKLFF
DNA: TGTGCCAGCAGCCCAGGGGCCATAAATGAAAAACTGTTTTTT

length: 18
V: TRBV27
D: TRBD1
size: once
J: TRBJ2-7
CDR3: CASSLSTSRTGGPYEQYF
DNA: TGTGCCAGCAGTTTATCGACTTCTAGGACAGGGGGCCCCTACGAGCAGTACTTC